The T cell receptor beta chain under discussion was sequenced for a study of blood T cell repertoires in COVID-19. Profiled with immunoSEQ multiplex PCR; TCRdb holds only in-frame clones, not every one. The data show approximately 220,000 clones, around 82% seen once. This clone has only a few counts. This sequence was found in a woman between 45 and 65 years old with acute or convalescent COVID-19. The specimen was peripheral blood.

CDR3 coding DNA: TGTGCCTGGAGTGTAACATTCGATCAGCCCCAGCATTTT. This encodes CAWSVTFDQPQHF. V is TRBV30 and J is TRBJ1-5; D not resolved. Germline V gives CDR1 GTSNPN, CDR2 SVGIG (reference sequence). The CDR3 is 13 amino acids. Trimming took 0 bases from V and 5 from J, leaving 8 bases between them.